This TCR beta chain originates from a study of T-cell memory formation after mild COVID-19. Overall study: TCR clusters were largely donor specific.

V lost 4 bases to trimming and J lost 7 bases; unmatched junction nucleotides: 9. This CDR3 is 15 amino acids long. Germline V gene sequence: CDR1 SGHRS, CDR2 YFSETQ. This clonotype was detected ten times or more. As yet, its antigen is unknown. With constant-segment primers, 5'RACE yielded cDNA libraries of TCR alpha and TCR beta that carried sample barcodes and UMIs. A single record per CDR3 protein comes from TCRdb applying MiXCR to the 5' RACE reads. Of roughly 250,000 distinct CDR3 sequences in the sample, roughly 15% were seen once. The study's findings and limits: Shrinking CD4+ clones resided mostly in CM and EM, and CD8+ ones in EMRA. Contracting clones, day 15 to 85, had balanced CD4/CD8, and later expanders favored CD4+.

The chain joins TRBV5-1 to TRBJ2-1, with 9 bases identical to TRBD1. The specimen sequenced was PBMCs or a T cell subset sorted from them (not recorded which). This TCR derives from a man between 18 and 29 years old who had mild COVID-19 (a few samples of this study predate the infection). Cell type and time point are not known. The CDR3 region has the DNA TGCGCCAGCAGCCCCACCGGGACAGGGAGGAATGAGCAGTTCTTC. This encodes CASSPTGTGRNEQFF.